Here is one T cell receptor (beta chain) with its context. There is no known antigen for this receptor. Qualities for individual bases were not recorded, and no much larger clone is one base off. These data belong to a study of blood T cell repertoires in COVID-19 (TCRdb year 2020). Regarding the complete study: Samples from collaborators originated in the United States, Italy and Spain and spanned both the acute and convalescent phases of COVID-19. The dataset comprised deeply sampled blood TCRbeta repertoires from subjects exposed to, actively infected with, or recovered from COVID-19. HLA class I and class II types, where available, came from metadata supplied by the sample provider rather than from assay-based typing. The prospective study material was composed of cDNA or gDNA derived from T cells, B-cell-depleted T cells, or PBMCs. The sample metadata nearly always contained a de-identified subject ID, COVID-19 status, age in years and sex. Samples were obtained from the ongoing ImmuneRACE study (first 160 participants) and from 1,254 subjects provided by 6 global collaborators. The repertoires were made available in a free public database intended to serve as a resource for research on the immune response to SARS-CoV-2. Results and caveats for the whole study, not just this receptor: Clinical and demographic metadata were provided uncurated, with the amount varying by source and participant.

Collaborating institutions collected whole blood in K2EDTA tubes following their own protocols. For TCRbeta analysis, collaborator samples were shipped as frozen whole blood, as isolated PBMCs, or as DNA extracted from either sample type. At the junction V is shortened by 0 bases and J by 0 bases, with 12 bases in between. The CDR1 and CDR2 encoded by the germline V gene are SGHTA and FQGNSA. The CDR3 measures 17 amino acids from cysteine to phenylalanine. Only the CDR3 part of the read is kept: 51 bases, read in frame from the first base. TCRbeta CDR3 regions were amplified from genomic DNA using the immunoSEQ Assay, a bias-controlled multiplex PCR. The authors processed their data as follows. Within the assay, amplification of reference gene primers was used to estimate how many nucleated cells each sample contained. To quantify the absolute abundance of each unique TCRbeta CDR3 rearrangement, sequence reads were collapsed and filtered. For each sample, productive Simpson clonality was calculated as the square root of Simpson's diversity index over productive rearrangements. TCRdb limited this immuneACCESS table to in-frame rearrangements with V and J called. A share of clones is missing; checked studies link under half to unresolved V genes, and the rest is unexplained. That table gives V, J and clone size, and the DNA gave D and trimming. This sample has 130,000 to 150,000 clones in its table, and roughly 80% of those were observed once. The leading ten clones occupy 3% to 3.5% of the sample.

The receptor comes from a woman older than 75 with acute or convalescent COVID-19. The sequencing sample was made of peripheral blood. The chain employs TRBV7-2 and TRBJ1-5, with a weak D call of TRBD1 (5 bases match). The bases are TGTGCCAGCAGCTTAGCGCGTCACGGGGGTAGCAATCAGCCCCAGCATTTT. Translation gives CASSLARHGGSNQPQHF.